Listed below are T cell receptor beta chains from one sample, sequenced in a study of blood T cell repertoires in COVID-19. Method: immunoSEQ multiplex PCR; TCRdb's copy keeps in-frame clones and lacks some. The table includes some 250,000 clones, around 88% detected once. Sequenced input: peripheral blood. Receptors originate from a woman aged 25 to 45 who had recovered from COVID-19. CDR3s include the opening cysteine and the closing phenylalanine or tryptophan. Size is stated for part of the rows, as once, few or many counts, or as a class when the clone is expanded.

cdr3_length: 15; clone_size: once; j_call: TRBJ2-5; v_call: TRBV9; cdr3_aa: CASSVAPGGRETQYF
cdr3_length: 14; clone_size: NA; j_call: TRBJ1-4; v_call: TRBV5-1; cdr3_aa: CASSHEADGEKLFF
cdr3_length: 16; clone_size: NA; j_call: TRBJ2-5; v_call: TRBV18; cdr3_aa: CASSPRARAGGETQYF
cdr3_length: 16; clone_size: NA; j_call: TRBJ1-3; v_call: TRBV28; cdr3_aa: CASSENRGRSGNTIYF
cdr3_length: 17; clone_size: NA; j_call: TRBJ2-5; v_call: TRBV9; cdr3_aa: CASSAGLAGGRQETQYF
cdr3_length: 13; clone_size: NA; j_call: TRBJ1-2; v_call: TRBV10-3; cdr3_aa: CAIMGDTAYGYTF
cdr3_length: 13; clone_size: NA; j_call: TRBJ1-2; v_call: TRBV2; cdr3_aa: CASSGQGGYGYTF
cdr3_length: 16; clone_size: once; j_call: TRBJ2-7; v_call: TRBV7-6; cdr3_aa: CASSPYFRGSSYEQYF
cdr3_length: 13; clone_size: NA; j_call: TRBJ2-1; v_call: TRBV6-5; cdr3_aa: CASSYSTGNEQFF
cdr3_length: 15; clone_size: NA; j_call: TRBJ2-7; v_call: TRBV11-2; cdr3_aa: CASRLTSGGLYEQYF
cdr3_length: 15; clone_size: few; j_call: TRBJ1-2; v_call: TRBV7-2; cdr3_aa: CASSLRTGAIDGYTF
cdr3_length: 15; clone_size: few; j_call: TRBJ1-6; v_call: TRBV10-3; cdr3_aa: CAIRPGAGNNSPLHF
cdr3_length: 12; clone_size: few; j_call: TRBJ1-6; v_call: TRBV12-3/TRBV12-4; cdr3_aa: CASSPDRNTLHF
cdr3_length: 15; clone_size: NA; j_call: TRBJ2-5; v_call: TRBV7-2; cdr3_aa: CASTLMGEVGETQYF
cdr3_length: 14; clone_size: NA; j_call: TRBJ1-2; v_call: TRBV19; cdr3_aa: CASRKADSNYGYTF
cdr3_length: 15; clone_size: NA; j_call: TRBJ2-3; v_call: TRBV7-3; cdr3_aa: CASRPTGGSTDTQYF
cdr3_length: 15; clone_size: NA; j_call: TRBJ1-5; v_call: TRBV19; cdr3_aa: CASTPLDSINQPQHF
cdr3_length: 14; clone_size: NA; j_call: TRBJ2-1; v_call: TRBV6-2/TRBV6-3; cdr3_aa: CASSYSGLVDEQFF
cdr3_length: 14; clone_size: once; j_call: TRBJ2-3; v_call: TRBV27; cdr3_aa: CASSSGTRTDTQYF
cdr3_length: 13; clone_size: few; j_call: TRBJ1-5; v_call: TRBV19; cdr3_aa: CASSIGTDQPQHF
cdr3_length: 17; clone_size: NA; j_call: TRBJ1-2; v_call: TRBV6-1; cdr3_aa: CASSEYAGRTANYGYTF
cdr3_length: 16; clone_size: NA; j_call: TRBJ2-3; v_call: TRBV6-1; cdr3_aa: CASSEGTSANTDTQYF
cdr3_length: 14; clone_size: NA; j_call: TRBJ1-5; v_call: TRBV15; cdr3_aa: CATSRGQGWQPQHF
cdr3_length: 14; clone_size: NA; j_call: TRBJ2-1; v_call: TRBV6-4; cdr3_aa: CASSVASGGREQFF
cdr3_length: 15; clone_size: NA; j_call: TRBJ2-7; v_call: TRBV28; cdr3_aa: CASSETGVPSYEQYF
cdr3_length: 13; clone_size: NA; j_call: TRBJ1-2; v_call: TRBV6-2/TRBV6-3; cdr3_aa: CASSPRQGYGYTF
cdr3_length: 14; clone_size: NA; j_call: TRBJ1-2; v_call: TRBV5-1; cdr3_aa: CASSLVPGNYGYTF
cdr3_length: 14; clone_size: NA; j_call: TRBJ2-7; v_call: TRBV2; cdr3_aa: CVSSRTGGFYEQYF
cdr3_length: 15; clone_size: NA; j_call: TRBJ1-5; v_call: TRBV4-2; cdr3_aa: CASSQEEQLNQPQHF
cdr3_length: 14; clone_size: NA; j_call: TRBJ1-1; v_call: TRBV7-2; cdr3_aa: CASTNRGRGTEAFF
cdr3_length: 13; clone_size: NA; j_call: TRBJ2-7; v_call: TRBV18; cdr3_aa: CASSPSFGGEQYF
cdr3_length: 15; clone_size: NA; j_call: TRBJ2-7; v_call: TRBV27; cdr3_aa: CASSLGPAEIYEQYF
cdr3_length: 13; clone_size: NA; j_call: TRBJ2-5; v_call: TRBV19; cdr3_aa: CASSSVNQETQYF
cdr3_length: 16; clone_size: once; j_call: TRBJ2-1; v_call: TRBV4-2; cdr3_aa: CASSQAHSSSYNEQFF
cdr3_length: 16; clone_size: NA; j_call: TRBJ2-5; v_call: TRBV27; cdr3_aa: CASSSFGGGAEETQYF
cdr3_length: 15; clone_size: NA; j_call: TRBJ2-7; v_call: TRBV9; cdr3_aa: CASSVDPQGVYEQYF
cdr3_length: 15; clone_size: NA; j_call: TRBJ1-4; v_call: TRBV5-1; cdr3_aa: CASMPGRQAYEKLFF
cdr3_length: 16; clone_size: NA; j_call: TRBJ2-1; v_call: TRBV7-6; cdr3_aa: CASRVTSGGADNEQFF
cdr3_length: 16; clone_size: NA; j_call: TRBJ1-2; v_call: TRBV19; cdr3_aa: CASSFYYMDRSNGYTF
cdr3_length: 15; clone_size: NA; j_call: TRBJ1-2; v_call: TRBV10-3; cdr3_aa: CAISEMQGLNYGYTF
cdr3_length: 10; clone_size: NA; j_call: TRBJ2-5; v_call: TRBV5-6; cdr3_aa: CASSGPTQYF